The 26 T cell receptor beta chains below come from one sample, sequenced in a study of shared clonotypes between healthy human individuals. The repertoire was sequenced with immunoSEQ multiplex PCR; TCRdb's copy has only in-frame clones and lacks some. The data contain approximately 2.5 million clones, around 94% of them seen just once; the ten biggest clones take up 0.11% to 0.15%. The sequenced sample consisted of naive CD4+ T cells sorted from blood. As to subset: CD45RA+ positively selected. These receptors were taken from a man younger than 35 in good health.

This rearrangement joins TRBV6-5 to TRBJ2-7; TRBD1 matches 9 bases. This CDR3 is built from 15 residues. Germline V CDR1 and CDR2: MNHEY, SVGAGI. Losses at the gene ends were 4 bases for V and 5 bases for J; bases not matched to a gene: 9. The CDR3 loop is CASSSADRGGDEQYF. Written as DNA, the CDR3 is TGTGCCAGCAGTTCCGCGGACAGGGGTGGAGACGAGCAGTACTTC.

CDR3 sequence: CASLGRGNQPQHF. CDR3 nucleotide sequence: TGTGCCAGCCTCGGAAGGGGCAATCAGCCCCAGCATTTT. The rearrangement joins TRBV6-1 to TRBJ1-5; D gene uncertain. The germline CDR1 and CDR2 sequences are MNHNS and SASEGT. Trimming stripped 8 bases from V and 2 bases from J, with 10 bases between. CDR3 size: 13 residues.

The chain links TRBV7-9 to TRBJ2-5; D ambiguous. V was clipped by 0 bases and J by 6 bases, with 5 bases between them. The CDR3 totals 12 residues. Germline CDR1 SEHNR, CDR2 FQNEAQ (reference sequence). The CDR3 here is CASSLAFKTQYF. The CDR3 nucleotides read TGTGCCAGCAGCTTAGCTTTTAAGACCCAGTACTTC. The whole variable domain, remainder taken from reference TRBV7-9 and TRBJ2-5, is DTGVSQNPRHKITKRGQNVTFRCDPISEHNRLYWYRQTLGQGPEFLTYFQNEAQLEKSRLLSDRFSAERPKGSFSTLEIQRTEQGDSAMYLCASSLAFKTQYFGPGTRLLVL.

The chain uses TRBV2 and TRBJ2-5; TRBD2 is a possible D gene (6 bases). V was shortened by 7 bases and J by 5 bases, with 14 bases between the two germline ends. Per germline, CDR1 SNHLY and CDR2 FYNNEI. The CDR3 has 13 amino acids. The CDR3 region has the DNA TGTGCCAGCAACCCGGGACTGGGGGAGACCCAGTACTTC. This codes for CASNPGLGETQYF.

The CDR3 here is CASSLLGEPPKLYEQYF. CDR3 DNA: TGTGCCAGCAGCTTGCTGGGGGAGCCACCCAAACTCTACGAGCAGTACTTC. The gene calls are TRBV5-6 and TRBJ2-7; TRBD1 or TRBD2 may be the D gene (5 bases each). The CDR3 consists of 17 residues. Germline V lookup: CDR1 SGHDT, CDR2 YYEEEE. The germline V and J ends were trimmed by 1 base and 3 bases, with 20 bases remaining between them.

The CDR3 bases are TGTGCCAGCAGTTCCCCCCCGGGGTCCTACGAGCAGTACTTC. As protein: CASSSPPGSYEQYF. V and J are TRBV28 and TRBJ2-7, with D perhaps TRBD2 (5 bases). Germline CDR1 MDHEN, CDR2 SYDVKM. The germline V and J ends were trimmed by 4 bases and 1 base, with 11 bases remaining between them. This CDR3 has 14 amino acids.

V usage is TRBV5-4 and J usage is TRBJ2-7; D is unresolved. V was shortened by 2 bases and J by 5 bases, with 5 bases between the two germline ends. Germline V gene sequence: CDR1 SGHNT, CDR2 YYREEE (reference sequence). This CDR3 has 11 residues. The CDR3 sequence: CASSLFNEQYF. CDR3 coding DNA: TGTGCCAGCAGCTTATTCAACGAGCAGTACTTC.

As for this clone: This CDR3 is also generated by other DNA sequences in the sample. The rearrangement joins TRBV20-1 to TRBJ1-1; D remains ambiguous. The CDR3 totals 11 residues. Germline-derived CDR1 and CDR2 are DFQATT and SNEGSKA (reference sequence). V shed 3 bases and J shed 11 bases, with 13 bases lying between them. CDR3 sequence (DNA): TGCAGTGCTAGCCGGACGGCCAAGGCTTTCTTT. It codes for CSASRTAKAFF.

CDR3 loop: CASRARGEKTEAFF. DNA of the CDR3: TGTGCCAGCAGGGCCCGGGGCGAAAAGACTGAAGCTTTCTTT. V is TRBV25-1 and J is TRBJ1-1, with TRBD1 as a possible D gene (5 bases). Trimming removed 6 bases at V and 5 bases at J, with 16 bases between. The CDR3 spans 14 residues. Germline CDR1 and CDR2: MGHDK and SYGVNS.

Remarks on this clone: Other nucleotide sequences in the sample specify the same CDR3. The chain uses TRBV11-2 and TRBJ1-1; D unclear. Trimming left V 0 bases short and J 2 bases short, with 4 bases between. CDR1 is SGHAT and CDR2 is FQNNGV in the germline V gene. This CDR3 has 13 residues. CDR3 sequence reads: CASSLEVNTEAFF. The CDR3 DNA reads TGTGCCAGCAGCTTAGAAGTCAACACTGAAGCTTTCTTT.

About this clone: At the DNA level, this CDR3 is encoded by other sequences in the same sample as well. V and J are TRBV9 and TRBJ2-3; 10 positions match TRBD2. CDR1 is SGDLS and CDR2 is YYNGEE in the germline V gene. The CDR3 length is 16 residues. J lost 5 bases, V lost 0 bases, and 6 bases had no gene match. CDR3: CASSVVSGGPGDTQYF. CDR3 nucleotide sequence: TGTGCCAGCAGCGTAGTTAGCGGGGGGCCCGGAGATACGCAGTATTTT.

DNA for the CDR3: TGTGCCGGACGAGGACTAGCGGGAGGGATTTACAATGAGCAGTTCTTC. It specifies CAGRGLAGGIYNEQFF. The chain links TRBV6-6 to TRBJ2-1; TRBD2 matches 15 bases. V lost 11 bases and J lost 4; bases outside the gene matches: 9. The germline V gene has CDR1 MNHNY and CDR2 SVGAGI (reference sequence). CDR3 size: 16 residues.

The chain uses TRBV7-8 and TRBJ2-3; weak D call: TRBD2 (5 bases). The V end lost 4 bases, the J end lost 6 bases, and 17 bases lay between the germline ends. The germline gives CDR1 SGHVS, CDR2 FQNEAQ. This CDR3 has 15 amino acids. This CDR3 reads CASSSLEAPSDTQYF. The CDR3 bases are TGTGCCAGCAGCTCTTTGGAGGCTCCGTCGGATACGCAGTATTTT.

The chain combines TRBV12-5 with TRBJ1-1; the D is unclear. Germline V gene data show CDR1 as LGHNT and CDR2 as FRNRAP. V was cut by 1 base and J by 8 bases, with 11 bases left in between. The CDR3 is 13 residues long. This CDR3 is CASGLGGSGEAFF. Here the CDR3 DNA reads TGTGCTAGTGGTTTGGGAGGGTCAGGAGAAGCTTTCTTT.

The genes are TRBV19 and TRBJ1-6, with a possible D match to TRBD1 (5 bases). Germline V lookup: CDR1 LNHDA, CDR2 SQIVND (reference sequence). V was shortened by 0 bases and J by 7 bases, with 13 bases between the two germline ends. The length of the CDR3 is 16 residues. This chain's CDR3 is CASSIDRRERNSPLHF. The DNA for the CDR3 is TGTGCCAGTAGTATAGATCGCAGGGAACGGAATTCACCCCTCCACTTT.

CDR3 nucleotides: TGTGCCAGTAGCCTAGGACAGACCCTCTCCTACGAGCAGTACTTC. This gives the protein CASSLGQTLSYEQYF. The V call is TRBV19, the J call TRBJ2-7; possible D gene TRBD1, 6 bases. The CDR3 totals 15 residues. Looked up from germline, CDR1 is LNHDA and CDR2 is SQIVND (reference sequence). V was clipped by 6 bases and J by 0 bases, with 15 bases between them. The full variable domain, in which reference TRBV19 and TRBJ2-7 provide the parts outside the CDR3, is DGGITQSPKYLFRKEGQNVTLSCEQNLNHDAMYWYRQDPGQGLRLIYYSQIVNDFQKGDIAEGYSVSREKKESFPLTVTSAQKNPTAFYLCASSLGQTLSYEQYFGPGTRLTVT.

This clone was observed a single time. The chain carries TRBV11-1 and TRBJ2-7; D perhaps matches TRBD1 (5 bases). Trimming stripped 0 bases from V and 3 bases from J, with 15 bases between. Germline loops: CDR1 SGHAT, CDR2 FQDESV (reference sequence). The CDR3 loop spans 16 amino acids. CDR3 coding DNA: TGTGCCAGCAGCTTAGCTCGGCAGGGCAGAGGCTACGAGCAGTACTTC. Translating it yields CASSLARQGRGYEQYF.

The chain has TRBV27 and TRBJ1-5; D is unclear. Germline loops: CDR1 MNHEY, CDR2 SMNVEV (reference sequence). V gave up 2 bases and J gave up 0 bases, with 8 bases separating them. The CDR3 contains 15 residues. In DNA form, the CDR3 reads TGTGCCAGCAGTTTAGAGCCGTATAGCAATCAGCCCCAGCATTTT. This sequence encodes CASSLEPYSNQPQHF.

This clone was seen a single time. V is TRBV7-9 and J is TRBJ2-1; 10 positions agree with TRBD2. The length of the CDR3 is 16 residues. Germline V gives CDR1 SEHNR, CDR2 FQNEAQ (reference sequence). J gave up 5 bases and V 4 bases, and 8 bases lay outside the gene matches. CDR3 sequence reads: CASSSRALAGNNEQFF. CDR3 in DNA: TGTGCCAGCAGCTCTCGAGCACTAGCGGGGAACAATGAGCAGTTCTTC.

Of note for this clone: This same CDR3 is encoded by further DNA sequences in the sample. The gene calls are TRBV9 and TRBJ2-1, with D maybe TRBD2 (5 bases). Trimming took 0 bases from V and 0 from J, leaving 7 bases between them. Germline V gene lookup returns CDR1 SGDLS and CDR2 YYNGEE. The CDR3 is made up of 15 amino acids. The CDR3 DNA reads TGTGCCAGCAGCGTAGATCGGGGCTCCTACAATGAGCAGTTCTTC. This sequence encodes CASSVDRGSYNEQFF.

This chain connects TRBV5-1 to TRBJ1-1; 8 bases are a match to TRBD1. The CDR3 runs to 16 residues. Germline CDR1 and CDR2: SGHRS and YFSETQ. The V segment lost 2 bases and the J segment 1 base; nucleotides outside the gene matches: 7. The CDR3: CASSFRTGRSNTEAFF. DNA of the CDR3: TGCGCCAGCAGCTTTCGGACAGGGAGGTCGAACACTGAAGCTTTCTTT. The full variable domain, in which reference TRBV5-1 and TRBJ1-1 provide the parts outside the CDR3, is KAGVTQTPRYLIKTRGQQVTLSCSPISGHRSVSWYQQTPGQGLQFLFEYFSETQRNKGNFPGRFSGRQFSNSRSEMNVSTLELGDSALYLCASSFRTGRSNTEAFFGQGTRLTVV.

This clone occurred once. V usage is TRBV10-3 and J usage is TRBJ1-2; the D is unclear. CDR1 and CDR2 from the germline V gene are ENHRY and SYGVKD. V lost 3 bases and J lost 6, with 17 bases in between. CDR3 length: 15 residues. Written as DNA, the CDR3 is TGTGCCATCAGTGACACCCGGTACGGGGTCCATGGCTACACCTTC. Translating it yields CAISDTRYGVHGYTF.

This chain uses TRBV30 with TRBJ1-2; 7 nucleotides agree with TRBD1. The junction had 14 bases not matched to a gene; V was cut back by 4 bases and J by 9 bases. This CDR3 comprises 14 residues. In germline, CDR1 is GTSNPN, CDR2 SVGIG (reference sequence). CDR3: CAWTPGQTFVRYTF. In DNA form, the CDR3 reads TGTGCCTGGACTCCGGGACAGACCTTCGTTCGCTACACCTTC.

About this clone itself: Distinct nucleotide sequences in the sample also encode this CDR3. The rearrangement uses TRBV7-2 and TRBJ2-3; 12 bases agree with TRBD2. This CDR3 has 16 amino acids. Germline CDR1 reads SGHTA; CDR2 reads FQGNSA. The V gene end was trimmed by 5 bases and the J gene end by 1 base; junction bases not matched to a gene: 4. The CDR3 DNA sequence: TGTGCCAGCAGCCCCCGACTAGCGGGAGGCACAGATACGCAGTATTTT. Translated: CASSPRLAGGTDTQYF.

The chain carries TRBV28 and TRBJ1-1, with a tentative D call TRBD1 (6 bases). The CDR3 consists of 15 residues. CDR1 is MDHEN and CDR2 is SYDVKM in the germline V gene. Trimming shortened V by 7 bases and J by 4 bases, and 19 bases separated the two germline ends. CDR3 loop: CASTLGGGLGTEAFF. The DNA for the CDR3 is TGTGCCAGCACCTTAGGCGGGGGGCTGGGCACTGAAGCTTTCTTT.

The DNA for the CDR3 is TGTGCCAGCAGCCCCTCACAGGGCTCTGGGGCCAACGTCCTGACTTTC. Translation gives CASSPSQGSGANVLTF. The V call is TRBV5-5, the J call TRBJ2-6; TRBD1 might be the D (6 bases). Trimming stripped 4 bases from V and 0 bases from J, with 11 bases between. The CDR3 runs 16 residues. In germline, CDR1 is SGHKS, CDR2 YYEKEE (reference sequence).